A single sample gave rise to the 28 T cell receptor beta chains below, sequenced in a study of patients and donors after allogeneic stem cell transplantation. TCRdb reanalysed the RT-PCR reads using MiXCR and keeps one entry per CDR3 protein. The table has about a million distinct CDR3 sequences, approximately 18% seen once. The sample comprised blood, either unsorted or a sorted T cell fraction (not recorded which). The receptors stem from a human donor who was either an allogeneic HSCT recipient or a stem cell or donor lymphocyte infusion donor (not recorded which). It is not recorded whose cells these are; they may come from a transplant donor.

This clonotype was detected many times. In nucleotides, the CDR3 is TGTGCCAGCAGCCCACAGGGGTCCTCCTACGAGCAGTACTTC. Encoded protein: CASSPQGSSYEQYF. This sequence joins TRBV7-2 and TRBJ2-7, with 7 positions matching TRBD1. Germline values: CDR1 SGHTA, CDR2 FQGNSA. The V segment lost 5 bases and the J segment 0 bases; nucleotides outside the gene matches: 4. The CDR3 spans 14 residues.

This clonotype turned up a few times. The chain joins TRBV5-6 to TRBJ2-5, with 9 positions matching TRBD1. The germline V gene encodes CDR1 SGHDT and CDR2 YYEEEE. This CDR3 spans 16 amino acids. After removal of 4 bases from V and 4 bases from J, the junction contained 11 bases not matched to a gene. CDR3 sequence reads: CASSIYPGTGSETQYF. The CDR3 bases are TGTGCCAGCAGCATCTACCCCGGGACAGGGTCAGAGACCCAGTACTTC.

This sequence joins TRBV12-3 or TRBV12-4 and TRBJ2-7; no firm D call. This CDR3 is 15 amino acids long. V was clipped by 3 bases and J by 2 bases, with 14 bases between them. The CDR3 loop is CASSLAGIRAYEQYF. Written as DNA, the CDR3 is TGTGCCAGCAGTTTGGCTGGGATCCGGGCCTACGAGCAGTACTTC.

This clonotype turned up a few times. The V gene is TRBV24-1, the J gene TRBJ1-5; perhaps TRBD1 as D (5 bases). V lost 9 bases and J 3 bases, leaving 20 bases between the germline ends. This CDR3 contains 16 residues. Germline V gives CDR1 KGHDR, CDR2 SFDVKD. CDR3 sequence: CATSEGYRGPNQPQHF. As DNA, the CDR3 is TGTGCCACCTCCGAAGGCTACCGGGGCCCCAATCAGCCCCAGCATTTT.

This clonotype was counted only a few times. The chain links TRBV6-2 or TRBV6-3 to TRBJ1-1; D is undetermined. Deletions cut 5 bases from V and 3 bases from J, with 22 bases between. The CDR3 loop spans 17 amino acids. The V gene's germline CDR1 is MNHEY and CDR2 SVGEGT. For the CDR3, the DNA is TGTGCCAGCAGTCGTAGTCCCCCGAGAAGGCCGCACACTGAAGCTTTCTTT. This gives the protein CASSRSPPRRPHTEAFF.

This clonotype was seen a few times. J is TRBJ2-1 and V is TRBV29-1; a possible D gene is TRBD1 (6 bases). The CDR3 spans 14 residues. Trimming took 1 base from V and 4 from J, leaving 11 bases between them. The germline gives CDR1 SQVTM, CDR2 ANQGSEA. The CDR3 sequence is CSVEGTGLYNEQFF. For the CDR3, the DNA is TGCAGCGTTGAAGGAACAGGGCTTTACAATGAGCAGTTCTTC.

The table lists this clonotype with many counts. The rearrangement links TRBV4-2 to TRBJ2-5; D tentatively reads TRBD1 or TRBD2 (5 bases each). Germline CDR1 is LGHNA and CDR2 is YNFKEQ. Trimming took 0 bases from V and 5 from J, leaving 16 bases between them. The CDR3 has 16 residues. The CDR3 protein is CASSQDLRDGWETQYF. CDR3 bases: TGTGCCAGCAGCCAAGACCTTCGGGACGGTTGGGAGACCCAGTACTTC.

In its sample, this clonotype was seen many times. V is TRBV10-3 and J is TRBJ2-1, with a possible D match to TRBD2 (5 bases). Trimming stripped 6 bases from V and 8 bases from J, with 14 bases between. In germline, CDR1 is ENHRY, CDR2 SYGVKD. CDR3 size: 13 residues. CDR3: CAIRRREGDEQFF. The CDR3 region has the DNA TGTGCCATCAGGCGGAGAGAGGGCGATGAGCAGTTCTTC.

This clonotype was picked up a small number of times. The genes are TRBV12-3 or TRBV12-4 and TRBJ2-2, with a possible D match to TRBD2 (5 bases). This CDR3 has 15 amino acids. The V end lost 7 bases, the J end lost 4 bases, and 16 bases lay between the germline ends. The CDR3 DNA reads as TGTGCCAGCACCAATCACGGGGAAGGCACCGGGGAGCTGTTTTTT. This sequence encodes CASTNHGEGTGELFF.

This sequence joins TRBV7-9 and TRBJ2-2, with 10 bases matching TRBD2. Trimming cost V 5 bases and J 3 bases; bases outside gene matches: 3. The germline gives CDR1 SEHNR, CDR2 FQNEAQ (reference sequence). The length of the CDR3 is 15 residues. The CDR3 region has the DNA TGTGCCAGCAGCCATAGCGGGGGGCACACCGGGGAGCTGTTTTTT. This codes for CASSHSGGHTGELFF. The full variable domain, with the rest looked up from reference TRBV7-9 and TRBJ2-2, is DTGVSQNPRHKITKRGQNVTFRCDPISEHNRLYWYRQTLGQGPEFLTYFQNEAQLEKSRLLSDRFSAERPKGSFSTLEIQRTEQGDSAMYLCASSHSGGHTGELFFGEGSRLTVL.

This CDR3 is CASSVAALGLAGGNSGANVLTF. For the CDR3, the DNA is TGTGCCAGCAGCGTAGCTGCCCTGGGACTAGCGGGGGGCAACTCTGGGGCCAACGTCCTGACTTTC. The chain links TRBV9 to TRBJ2-6, with TRBD2 matching 15 bases. V lost 0 bases to trimming and J lost 0 bases; unmatched junction nucleotides: 10. Germline V CDR1 and CDR2: SGDLS, YYNGEE. The CDR3 runs to 22 residues. The variable domain in full, with the rest retrieved from reference TRBV9 and TRBJ2-6, is DSGVTQTPKHLITATGQRVTLRCSPRSGDLSVYWYQQSLDQGLQFLIQYYNGEERAKGNILERFSAQQFPDLHSELNLSSLELGDSALYFCASSVAALGLAGGNSGANVLTFGAGSRLTVL.

The chain employs TRBV12-3 or TRBV12-4 and TRBJ2-7; D unclear. The CDR3 has 15 amino acids. The V end was cut by 5 bases, the J end by 2 bases, with 16 bases between. The CDR3 protein is CASSLDPQPTYEQYF. In DNA form, the CDR3 reads TGTGCCAGCAGTCTGGACCCTCAACCCACCTACGAGCAGTACTTC.

This clonotype was seen a few times. This chain uses TRBV6-2 or TRBV6-3 with TRBJ2-1; D not resolved. Germline V lookup: CDR1 MNHEY, CDR2 SVGEGT. The CDR3 is 13 residues long. The germline V and J ends were trimmed by 0 bases and 6 bases, with 6 bases remaining between them. The CDR3 sequence is CASSYSGINEQFF. The CDR3 nucleotides are TGTGCCAGCAGTTACTCTGGCATCAATGAGCAGTTCTTC.

The chain couples TRBV18 to TRBJ1-2, with D possibly being TRBD1 (5 bases). This CDR3 spans 16 amino acids. Trimming took 3 bases from V and 3 from J, leaving 17 bases between them. The germline V gene encodes CDR1 KGHSH and CDR2 LQKENI. CDR3 loop: CASSPLLGGKDYGYTF. The CDR3 DNA follows: TGTGCCAGCTCACCTCTCCTGGGGGGGAAAGACTATGGCTACACCTTC.

This sequence joins TRBV2 and TRBJ2-1; 12 nucleotides agree with TRBD2. V trimming: 1 base; J trimming: 8 bases; junction bases outside the gene matches: 6. CDR1 and CDR2 from the germline V gene are SNHLY and FYNNEI. This CDR3 region has 16 residues. CDR3 bases: TGTGCCAGCAGTGAAGGGCTAGCGGGAGGGAACGATGAGCAGTTCTTC. Translated, it gives CASSEGLAGGNDEQFF.

This clonotype appeared many times. The chain uses TRBV29-1 and TRBJ2-1, with D unresolved. The V end was cut by 1 base, the J end by 3 bases, with 4 bases between. The CDR3 loop spans 12 amino acids. Germline CDR1 reads SQVTM; CDR2 reads ANQGSEA. In DNA, the CDR3 is TGCAGCGTTGAAGGGGACTACAATGAGCAGTTCTTC. Its translation is CSVEGDYNEQFF.

This clonotype has more than one count but fewer than ten. The J gene is TRBJ2-7, the V gene TRBV27; D unclear. Germline assignment: CDR1 MNHEY and CDR2 SMNVEV (reference sequence). This CDR3 region has 13 residues. V shed 3 bases and J shed 2 bases, with 8 bases lying between them. CDR3 sequence (DNA): TGTGCCAGCAGTTTCAGGCTCGCCTACGAGCAGTACTTC. This encodes CASSFRLAYEQYF.

V gene TRBV29-1 combines with J gene TRBJ2-1; TRBD2 matches 10 bases. V was clipped by 1 base and J by 3 bases; unmatched bases: 3. CDR1 SQVTM and CDR2 ANQGSEA come from the germline V gene. The CDR3 has 15 residues. The CDR3 spells CSVEGTSGDYNEQFF. The CDR3 DNA reads TGCAGCGTTGAAGGGACTAGCGGAGACTACAATGAGCAGTTCTTC.

This clonotype was detected a few times. The chain couples TRBV10-3 to TRBJ2-3; 9 bases are shared with TRBD2. This CDR3 has 14 amino acids. V lost 7 bases to trimming and J lost 3 bases; unmatched junction nucleotides: 5. Germline CDR1 is ENHRY and CDR2 is SYGVKD. The CDR3 region has the DNA TGTGCCATCAAGGCGGGGGGGCCAACAGATACGCAGTATTTT. It encodes CAIKAGGPTDTQYF.

The chain recombines TRBV5-1 with TRBJ2-7; 8 nucleotides agree with TRBD2. Germline values: CDR1 SGHRS, CDR2 YFSETQ. V lost 4 bases, J lost 4 bases, and 13 bases stayed unmatched. The CDR3 totals 16 residues. Here the CDR3 reads CASSPLRPTSAYEQYF. CDR3 nucleotide sequence: TGCGCCAGCAGCCCACTTAGACCGACTAGCGCGTACGAGCAGTACTTC.

This clonotype occurred a few times. The chain uses TRBV6-2 or TRBV6-3 and TRBJ2-2; 8 bases match TRBD2. V was clipped by 7 bases and J by 2 bases; unmatched bases: 15. The CDR3 runs 18 residues. Germline CDR1 reads MNHEY; CDR2 reads SVGEGT. The CDR3 reads CASNVGRGARTNTGELFF. CDR3 sequence (DNA): TGTGCCAGCAACGTAGGGCGGGGGGCCCGCACTAACACCGGGGAGCTGTTTTTT.

About this clonotype: A much bigger clone sits one base away, suggesting this may be a read error. This sequence joins TRBV12-3 or TRBV12-4 and TRBJ2-1; 8 bases line up with TRBD2. The junction had 5 bases not matched to a gene; V was cut back by 5 bases and J by 5 bases. CDR3 length: 14 residues. As DNA, the CDR3 is TGTGCCAGCAGTCGGCGGGGACTAGACAATGAGCAGTTCTTC. This encodes CASSRRGLDNEQFF.

Many counts were recorded for this clonotype. One junction end does not reproduce the germline sequence, and a read error may be involved. The V gene is TRBV12-3 or TRBV12-4, the J gene TRBJ2-7; possible D gene TRBD1, 6 bases. The CDR3 contains 12 residues. The CDR3 nucleotides read TGTGCCAGCACTCCCTGCCCCGGGACAAGGCCCTTC. It yields the protein CASTPCPGTRPF.

This clonotype turned up a few times. CDR3 sequence (DNA): TGCGCCAGCAGCTTTGGAGCTCATCACTATGGCTACACCTTC. Translation gives CASSFGAHHYGYTF. The rearrangement joins TRBV5-1 to TRBJ1-2; D is unclear. V dropped 2 bases and J dropped 3 bases, with 11 bases sitting between them. The CDR3 spans 14 residues. CDR1 and CDR2 (germline): SGHRS, YFSETQ.

This clonotype occurred a few times. V is TRBV18 and J is TRBJ2-3; D is uncertain. The V gene lost 2 bases and the J gene lost 0 bases, with 3 bases spanning the gap. Germline V gives CDR1 KGHSH, CDR2 LQKENI. The CDR3 sequence is 13 residues long. CDR3 residues: CASSPISTDTQYF. The CDR3 DNA sequence: TGTGCCAGCTCACCAATCAGCACAGATACGCAGTATTTT.

The CDR3 loop is CSVARTSQETQYF. The CDR3 nucleotides read TGCAGCGTTGCCCGGACTAGCCAAGAGACCCAGTACTTC. The V call is TRBV29-1, the J call TRBJ2-5; 7 bases fit TRBD2. Germline-derived CDR1 and CDR2 are SQVTM and ANQGSEA. V shed 4 bases, J shed 1 base, and the junction held 3 bases outside the gene matches. The CDR3 has 13 residues.

This clonotype was found a few times. This sequence joins TRBV9 and TRBJ1-6; weak D call: TRBD1 (6 bases). From germline, CDR1 is SGDLS and CDR2 YYNGEE. V gave up 3 bases and J gave up 6 bases, with 10 bases separating them. The CDR3 consists of 14 residues. CDR3 bases: TGTGCCAGCAGCGAGGGGGGACCTAATTCACCCCTCCACTTT. Amino acid sequence: CASSEGGPNSPLHF.

The chain links TRBV2 to TRBJ2-7; TRBD1 might be the D (6 bases). CDR1 SNHLY and CDR2 FYNNEI come from the germline V gene. Trimming removed 2 bases from V and 5 bases from J, with 13 bases in between. The CDR3 loop spans 14 amino acids. The CDR3 DNA reads as TGTGCCAGCAGTGAATTCTCAGGGGCCCACGAGCAGTACTTC. This gives the protein CASSEFSGAHEQYF. The variable domain in full, with the rest retrieved from reference TRBV2 and TRBJ2-7, is EPEVTQTPSHQVTQMGQEVILRCVPISNHLYFYWYRQILGQKVEFLVSFYNNEISEKSEIFDDQFSVERPDGSNFTLKIRSTKLEDSAMYFCASSEFSGAHEQYFGPGTRLTVT.